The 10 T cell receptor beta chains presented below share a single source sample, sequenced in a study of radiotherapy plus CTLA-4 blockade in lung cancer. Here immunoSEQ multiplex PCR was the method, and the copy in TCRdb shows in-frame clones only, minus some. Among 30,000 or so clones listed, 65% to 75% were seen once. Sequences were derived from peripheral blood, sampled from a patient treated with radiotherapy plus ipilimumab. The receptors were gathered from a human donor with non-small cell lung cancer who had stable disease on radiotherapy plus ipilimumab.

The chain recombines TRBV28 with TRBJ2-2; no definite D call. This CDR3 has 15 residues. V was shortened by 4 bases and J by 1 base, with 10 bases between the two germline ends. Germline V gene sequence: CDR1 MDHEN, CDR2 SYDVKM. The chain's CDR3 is CASSSGWVNTGELFF. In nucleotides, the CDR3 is TGTGCCAGCAGTTCCGGATGGGTGAACACCGGGGAGCTGTTTTTT.

CDR3 bases: TGTGCCAGCAGTGAAACAGACCCTTGGCTCTACGAGCAGTACTTC. This codes for CASSETDPWLYEQYF. J is TRBJ2-7 and V is TRBV25-1; D unclear. Between the trimmed V and J ends, which lost 2 bases and 3 bases, there was a span of 14 bases. There are 15 residues in the CDR3. Germline V gene lookup returns CDR1 MGHDK and CDR2 SYGVNS.

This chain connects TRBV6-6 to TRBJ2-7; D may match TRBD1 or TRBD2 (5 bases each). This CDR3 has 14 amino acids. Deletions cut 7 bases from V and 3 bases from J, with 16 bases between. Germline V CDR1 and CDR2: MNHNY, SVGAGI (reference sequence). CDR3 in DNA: TGTGCCAGCATCGCCGGGACGGTTGACTACGAGCAGTACTTC. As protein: CASIAGTVDYEQYF.

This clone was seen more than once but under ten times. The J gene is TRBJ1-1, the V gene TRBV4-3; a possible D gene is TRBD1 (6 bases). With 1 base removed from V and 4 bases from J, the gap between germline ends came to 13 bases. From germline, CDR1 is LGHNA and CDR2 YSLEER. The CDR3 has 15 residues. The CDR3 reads CASSQAFQGRTEAFF. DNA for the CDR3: TGCGCCAGCAGCCAAGCGTTCCAGGGGCGCACTGAAGCTTTCTTT.

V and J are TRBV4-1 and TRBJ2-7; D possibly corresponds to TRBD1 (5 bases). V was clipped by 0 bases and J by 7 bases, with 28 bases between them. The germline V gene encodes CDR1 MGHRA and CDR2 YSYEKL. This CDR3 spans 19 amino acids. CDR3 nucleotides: TGCGCCAGCAGCCAAGATCCCGCTTCGACACTATCCCCAGGGTTTGAGCAGTACTTC. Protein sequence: CASSQDPASTLSPGFEQYF.

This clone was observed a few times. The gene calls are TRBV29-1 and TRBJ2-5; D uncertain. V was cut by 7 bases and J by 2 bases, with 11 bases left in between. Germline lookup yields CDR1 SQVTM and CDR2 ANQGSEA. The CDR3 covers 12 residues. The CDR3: CSGARQQETQYF. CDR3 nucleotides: TGCAGCGGTGCGCGGCAGCAAGAGACCCAGTACTTC.

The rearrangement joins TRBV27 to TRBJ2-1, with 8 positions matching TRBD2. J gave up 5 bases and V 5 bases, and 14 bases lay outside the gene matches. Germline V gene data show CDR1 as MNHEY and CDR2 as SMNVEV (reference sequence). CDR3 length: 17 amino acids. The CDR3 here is CASSALFRTSINNEQFF. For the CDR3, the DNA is TGTGCCAGCAGTGCTCTCTTCCGGACTAGCATCAACAATGAGCAGTTCTTC.

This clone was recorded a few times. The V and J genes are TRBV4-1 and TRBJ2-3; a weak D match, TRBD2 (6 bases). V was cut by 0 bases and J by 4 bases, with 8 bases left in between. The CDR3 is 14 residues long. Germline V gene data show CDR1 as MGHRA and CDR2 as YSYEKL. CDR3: CASSQDAGSDTQYF. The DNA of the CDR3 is TGCGCCAGCAGCCAAGATGCGGGGTCAGATACGCAGTATTTT.

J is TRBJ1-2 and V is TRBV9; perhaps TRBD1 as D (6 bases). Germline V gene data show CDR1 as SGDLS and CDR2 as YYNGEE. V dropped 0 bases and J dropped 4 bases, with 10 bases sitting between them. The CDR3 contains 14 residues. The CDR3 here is CASSVGRGVYGYTF. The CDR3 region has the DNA TGTGCCAGCAGCGTAGGTAGGGGGGTCTATGGCTACACCTTC.

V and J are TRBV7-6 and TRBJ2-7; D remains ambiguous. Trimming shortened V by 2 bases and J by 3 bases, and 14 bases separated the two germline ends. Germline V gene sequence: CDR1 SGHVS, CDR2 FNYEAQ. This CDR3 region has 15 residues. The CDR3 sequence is CASSLRSASLYEQYF. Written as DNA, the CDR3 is TGTGCCAGCAGCTTAAGGTCTGCCAGCCTCTACGAGCAGTACTTC.